This T cell receptor beta chain was captured in a study of spatial heterogeneity in lung cancer (dated by TCRdb to about 2019). Turning to the overall study: Beta-chain transcripts were consistently detected in greater numbers than alpha-chain transcripts, which likely reflected higher beta-chain transcript abundance. In the raw uncorrected reads, each unique combination of TCR and UMI appeared more than ten times on average. In non-small cell lung cancer, the study quantitatively compared TCR alpha and beta repertoires across several tumor regions, matched nontumor lung, and blood. Nonsynonymous mutation counts, determined by whole-exome sequencing of tumor tissue, were related to TCR repertoire features. At surgery, both alpha and beta chains were TCR-sequenced in 200 to 250 tumor regions, 63 to 80 matched nontumor lung samples and 50 to 60 PBMC samples.

The full study reports these points: Ubiquitous expanded tumor TCRs showed up in blood more often at tumor resection than at routine follow-up. Additional single-cell paired TCR alpha and beta sequencing was considered necessary to confirm, at a functional level, the hypothesis that regional TCRs recognize regional mutations.

The CDR3, from cysteine to phenylalanine, totals 11 residues. Solely the CDR3 DNA is kept, with 33 bases framed from the first base. The junction carries 2 bases between V and J, which are trimmed by 2 bases and 4 bases respectively. From the germline V gene, CDR1 is MGHDK and CDR2 is SYGVNS. This clonotype was found many times. Its target antigen remains unknown. No clone much larger than this one lies a single base away; base qualities are absent. This specimen's time point label, interpreted: sample taken at primary tumor resection. Without any cell sorting, TCR sequencing was performed on whole RNA extracted either from tumor and nontumor lung tissue or from cryopreserved PBMC samples. Donors were about 70 patients with early-stage, untreated non-small cell lung cancer from the lung TRACERx cohort. Only patients with enough RNA available from two or more tumor regions were chosen for TCR sequencing.

Receptor libraries were prepared by 5' RACE. TCRdb lists the instrument as NextSeq 500. In the TCR library protocol, a unique molecular identifier was attached to each TCR cDNA molecule so that PCR and sequencing errors could be corrected. In the source study's methods: Decombinator tools were used for TCR identification, UMI-based error correction and CDR3 extraction. Expanded TCRs were defined as those above a frequency of 2 per 1,000, corresponding to the top 1% of the tumor frequency distribution. Each repertoire was subsampled 100 times to 5,000 TCRs, after which Renyi diversity was computed with the R vegan package. CDR3 similarity networks were built from amino acid triplet string-kernel similarity, with CDR3s being connected when pairwise similarity was above 0.82. TCRdb's own reprocessing of the public reads used fastp at Q25 and MiXCR and kept productive beta chains. Each entry merges the rows of one CDR3 protein and shows their most common DNA and genes. TCRdb, rather than the study authors, made the V and J calls. For this sample there are 26,000 or so distinct CDR3 sequences; 13% appear just once. The ten largest clones take up about 26% of the sample.

The source is a female donor with early-stage non-small cell lung cancer. The starting material was PBMCs, obtained at surgery. Recombination linked TRBV25-1 to TRBJ1-1, with the identity of the D gene unclear. The bases are TGTGCCAGCAGTGAACTCACTGAAGCTTTCTTT. Its protein reads: CASSELTEAFF.